This T cell receptor beta chain is drawn from a study of persistence of HIV-infected CD4 T cells. The immunoSEQ assay was version 4, run in survey mode. Sequencing used immunoSEQ multiplex PCR; TCRdb keeps in-frame clones, though not all of them. The table shows 45,000 to 55,000 clones, with more than 60% occurring only once. This clone has just a few counts. What it binds is not known. The CDR3 runs 15 residues. V was pared by 0 bases and J by 3 bases, with 9 bases between. Germline CDR1 and CDR2: SGHDT and YYEEEE. Cells were stimulated with CMV-infected fibroblast lysates at 8 to 10 ug/mL. CD40L-negative CD69-negative CD45RO-high memory CD4+ T cells were sorted as populations depleted of antigen-responding cells.

The sample in question was CD4+ T cells sorted from PBMCs after 18-hour stimulation, obtained from a patient who received antiretroviral therapy. The source is an adult man with HIV who was CMV-seropositive. V gene TRBV5-6 combines with J gene TRBJ1-4; D is ambiguous. The CDR3 reads CASSLGRLPNEKLFF. DNA for the CDR3: TGTGCCAGCAGCTTGGGGCGGTTACCTAATGAAAAACTGTTTTTT.